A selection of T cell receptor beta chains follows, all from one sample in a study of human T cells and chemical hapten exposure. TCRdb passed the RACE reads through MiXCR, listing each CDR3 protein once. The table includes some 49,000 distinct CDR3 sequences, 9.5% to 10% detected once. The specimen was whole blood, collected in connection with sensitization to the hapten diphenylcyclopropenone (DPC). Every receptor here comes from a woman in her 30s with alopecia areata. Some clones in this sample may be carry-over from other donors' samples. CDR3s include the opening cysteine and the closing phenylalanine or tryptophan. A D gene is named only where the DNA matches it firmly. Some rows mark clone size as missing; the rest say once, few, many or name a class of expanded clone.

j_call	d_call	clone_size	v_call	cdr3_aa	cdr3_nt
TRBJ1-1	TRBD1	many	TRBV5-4	CASSPARTGNTEAFF	TGTGCCAGCAGCCCGGCTCGGACAGGTAACACTGAAGCTTTCTTT
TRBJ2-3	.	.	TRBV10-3	CATAGGASTDTQYF	TGTGCCACCGCAGGAGGCGCTAGCACAGATACGCAGTATTTT
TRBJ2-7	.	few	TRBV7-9	CASSLGRDYEQYF	TGTGCCAGCAGCTTGGGGCGGGACTACGAGCAGTACTTC
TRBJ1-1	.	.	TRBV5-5	CASSLWRGVPEAFF	TGTGCCAGCAGCCTTTGGAGGGGTGTTCCTGAAGCTTTCTTT
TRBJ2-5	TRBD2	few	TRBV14	CASSQARGGLETQYF	TGTGCCAGCAGCCAAGCGCGGGGGGGCCTTGAGACCCAGTACTTC
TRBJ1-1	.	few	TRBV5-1	CASSLYADTEAFF	TGCGCCAGCAGCTTGTATGCGGATACTGAAGCTTTCTTT
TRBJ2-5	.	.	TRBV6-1	CASSEAIGTETQYF	TGTGCCAGCAGTGAAGCGATAGGGACCGAGACCCAGTACTTC
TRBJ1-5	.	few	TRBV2	CASSERGNQPQHF	TGTGCCAGCAGTGAACGGGGGAATCAGCCCCAGCATTTT
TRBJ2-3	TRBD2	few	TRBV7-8	CASSLAVSGVGDTQYF	TGTGCCAGCAGCTTAGCGGTTAGCGGGGTGGGGGATACGCAGTATTTT
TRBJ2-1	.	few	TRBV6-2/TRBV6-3	CASSYSRTDNYNEQFF	TGTGCCAGCAGTTACTCAAGGACAGATAATTACAATGAGCAGTTCTTC
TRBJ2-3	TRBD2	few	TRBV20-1	CSARRLSSGGADTQYF	TGCAGTGCTAGACGCCTTTCTAGCGGGGGGGCAGATACGCAGTATTTT
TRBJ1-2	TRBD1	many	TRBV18	CASSPKTGGPLDYGYTF	TGTGCCAGCTCACCGAAGACAGGGGGGCCACTAGACTATGGCTACACCTTC
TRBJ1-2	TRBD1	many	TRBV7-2	CASSWGQGGSGYTF	TGTGCCAGCAGCTGGGGACAGGGGGGTAGCGGCTACACCTTC
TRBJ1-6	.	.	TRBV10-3	CAISTGRGDSPLHF	TGTGCCATCAGTACAGGGAGGGGCGATTCACCCCTCCACTTT
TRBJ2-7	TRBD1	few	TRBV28	CASSLQGANSYEQYF	TGTGCCAGCAGCCTACAGGGGGCGAACTCCTACGAGCAGTACTTC
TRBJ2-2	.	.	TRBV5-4	CASSLSGSHTGELFF	TGTGCCAGCAGCTTGTCGGGTTCGCACACCGGGGAGCTGTTTTTT
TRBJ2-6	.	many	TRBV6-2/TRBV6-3	CASSRDSGANVLTF	TGTGCCAGCAGTAGGGACTCTGGGGCCAACGTCCTGACTTTC
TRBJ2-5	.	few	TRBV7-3	CASSLVLDETQYF	TGTGCCAGCAGCTTAGTGCTCGACGAGACCCAGTACTTC
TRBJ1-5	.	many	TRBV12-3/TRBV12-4	CASSLWYGPQHF	TGTGCCAGCAGTTTGTGGTACGGGCCCCAGCATTTT
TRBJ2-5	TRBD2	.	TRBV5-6	CASSLELAGDQYF	TGTGCCAGCAGCTTGGAGCTAGCGGGGGACCAGTACTTC
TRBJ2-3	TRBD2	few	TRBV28	CASSPFSGSRTDTQYF	TGTGCCAGCAGTCCCTTTAGCGGGAGTCGCACAGATACGCAGTATTTT
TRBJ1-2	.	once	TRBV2	CASTLSWGYTF	TGTGCCAGCACCCTATCGTGGGGCTACACCTTC